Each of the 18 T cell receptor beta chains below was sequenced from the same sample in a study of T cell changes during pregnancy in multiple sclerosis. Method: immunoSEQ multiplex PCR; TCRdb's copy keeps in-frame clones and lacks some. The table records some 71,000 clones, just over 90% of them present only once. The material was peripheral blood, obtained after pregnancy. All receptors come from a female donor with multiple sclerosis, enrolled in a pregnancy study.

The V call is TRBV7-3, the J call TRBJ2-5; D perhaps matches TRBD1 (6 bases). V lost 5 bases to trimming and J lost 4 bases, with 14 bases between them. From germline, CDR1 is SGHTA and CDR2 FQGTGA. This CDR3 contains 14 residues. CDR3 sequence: CASSPSGQPETQYF. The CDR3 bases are TGTGCCAGCAGCCCATCCGGACAGCCAGAGACCCAGTACTTC.

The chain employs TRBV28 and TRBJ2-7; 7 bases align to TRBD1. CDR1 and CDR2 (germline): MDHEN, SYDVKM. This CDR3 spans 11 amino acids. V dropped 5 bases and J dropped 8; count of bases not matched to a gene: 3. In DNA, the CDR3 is TGTGCCAGCAGTGGGGGACAGCAGCAGTACTTC. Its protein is CASSGGQQQYF. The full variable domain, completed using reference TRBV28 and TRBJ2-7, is DVKVTQSSRYLVKRTGEKVFLECVQDMDHENMFWYRQDPGLGLRLIYFSYDVKMKEKGDIPEGYSVSREKKERFSLILESASTNQTSMYLCASSGGQQQYFGPGTRLTVT.

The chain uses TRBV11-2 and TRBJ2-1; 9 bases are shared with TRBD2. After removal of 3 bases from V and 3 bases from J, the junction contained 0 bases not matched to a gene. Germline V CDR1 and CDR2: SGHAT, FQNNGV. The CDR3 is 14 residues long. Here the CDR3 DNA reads TGTGCCAGCAGCTTTAGCGGGAGCTACAATGAGCAGTTCTTC. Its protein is CASSFSGSYNEQFF.

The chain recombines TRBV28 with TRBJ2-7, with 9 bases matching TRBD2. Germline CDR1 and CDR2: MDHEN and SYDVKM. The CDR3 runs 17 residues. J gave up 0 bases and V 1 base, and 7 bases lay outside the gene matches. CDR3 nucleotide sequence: TGTGCCAGCAGTTTATATAGCGGGAGACTCCACTCCTACGAGCAGTACTTC. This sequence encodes CASSLYSGRLHSYEQYF.

The CDR3 region has the DNA TGTGCCAGCAGTGACACCCTAAGACTAGCGGGAGCAAATGAGCAGTTCTTC. Translated, it gives CASSDTLRLAGANEQFF. The chain joins TRBV6-4 to TRBJ2-1, with TRBD2 identical over 12 bases. The ends lost 2 bases at V and 7 bases at J; junction bases unmatched: 9. Germline-derived CDR1 and CDR2 are MRHNA and SNTAGT. The length of the CDR3 is 17 residues.

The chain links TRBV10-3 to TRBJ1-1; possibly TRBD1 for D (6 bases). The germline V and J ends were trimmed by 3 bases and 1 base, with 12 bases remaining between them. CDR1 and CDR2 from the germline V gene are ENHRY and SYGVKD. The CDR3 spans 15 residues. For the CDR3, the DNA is TGTGCCATCAGTGAACAACAGGGCGCGAACACTGAAGCTTTCTTT. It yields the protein CAISEQQGANTEAFF.

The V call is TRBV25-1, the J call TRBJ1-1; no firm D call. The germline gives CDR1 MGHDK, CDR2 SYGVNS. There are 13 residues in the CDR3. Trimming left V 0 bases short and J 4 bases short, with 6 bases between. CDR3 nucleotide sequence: TGTGCCAGCAGTGAATATACGGGCACTGAAGCTTTCTTT. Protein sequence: CASSEYTGTEAFF. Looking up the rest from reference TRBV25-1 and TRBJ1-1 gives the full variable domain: EADIYQTPRYLVIGTGKKITLECSQTMGHDKMYWYQQDPGMELHLIHYSYGVNSTEKGDLSSESTVSRIRTEHFPLTLESARPSHTSQYLCASSEYTGTEAFFGQGTRLTVV.

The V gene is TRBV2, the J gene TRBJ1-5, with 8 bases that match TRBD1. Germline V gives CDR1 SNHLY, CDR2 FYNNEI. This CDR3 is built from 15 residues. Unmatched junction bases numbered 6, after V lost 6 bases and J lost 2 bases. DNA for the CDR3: TGTGCCAGCAGAAGAGACAGGGGTCGCAATCAGCCCCAGCATTTT. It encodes CASRRDRGRNQPQHF.

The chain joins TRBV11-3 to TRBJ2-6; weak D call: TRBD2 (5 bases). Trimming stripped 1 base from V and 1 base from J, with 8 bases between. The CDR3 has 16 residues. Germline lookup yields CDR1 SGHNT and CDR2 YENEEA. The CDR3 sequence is CASSLGTGSGANVLTF. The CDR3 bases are TGTGCCAGCAGCTTAGGGACGGGGTCTGGGGCCAACGTCCTGACTTTC.

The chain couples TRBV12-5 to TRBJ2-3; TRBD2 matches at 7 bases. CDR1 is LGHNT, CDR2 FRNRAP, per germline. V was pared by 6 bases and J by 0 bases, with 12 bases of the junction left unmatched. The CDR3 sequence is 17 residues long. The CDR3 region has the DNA TGTGCTAGTGGCCCCCCTCGACTAGCCGCTAGCACAGATACGCAGTATTTT. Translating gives CASGPPRLAASTDTQYF.

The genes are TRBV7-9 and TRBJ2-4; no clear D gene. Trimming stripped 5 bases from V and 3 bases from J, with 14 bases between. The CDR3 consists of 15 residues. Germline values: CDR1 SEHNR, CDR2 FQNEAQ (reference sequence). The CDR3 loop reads CASSPLLVDKNIQYF. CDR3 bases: TGTGCCAGCAGCCCTTTGCTAGTAGACAAAAACATTCAGTACTTC.

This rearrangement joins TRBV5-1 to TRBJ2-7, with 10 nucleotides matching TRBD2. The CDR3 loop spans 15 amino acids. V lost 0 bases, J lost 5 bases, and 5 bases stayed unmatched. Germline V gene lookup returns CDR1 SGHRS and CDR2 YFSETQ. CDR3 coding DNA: TGCGCCAGCAGCTTGGCGGCTAGCGGGAGCCACGAGCAGTACTTC. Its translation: CASSLAASGSHEQYF. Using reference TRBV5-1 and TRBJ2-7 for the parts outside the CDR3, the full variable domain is KAGVTQTPRYLIKTRGQQVTLSCSPISGHRSVSWYQQTPGQGLQFLFEYFSETQRNKGNFPGRFSGRQFSNSRSEMNVSTLELGDSALYLCASSLAASGSHEQYFGPGTRLTVT.

Here the CDR3 DNA reads TGTGCCAGCAGCCAAGAGGCAGGGAGGACCGGGGAGCTGTTTTTT. Its protein is CASSQEAGRTGELFF. The chain links TRBV4-2 to TRBJ2-2; possible D gene TRBD2, 6 bases. CDR1 and CDR2 (germline): LGHNA, YNFKEQ. The ends were cut back, 0 bases at V and 5 bases at J, with 10 bases in the middle. CDR3 size: 15 residues.

CDR3 sequence: CASSPGLGTHQPQHF. For the CDR3, the DNA is TGTGCCAGCAGCCCGGGACTGGGAACTCATCAGCCCCAGCATTTT. The chain joins TRBV11-2 to TRBJ1-5, with D maybe TRBD1 (5 bases). V lost 5 bases, J lost 5 bases, and 16 bases lay in between. Germline V gene lookup returns CDR1 SGHAT and CDR2 FQNNGV. The CDR3 sequence is 15 residues long.

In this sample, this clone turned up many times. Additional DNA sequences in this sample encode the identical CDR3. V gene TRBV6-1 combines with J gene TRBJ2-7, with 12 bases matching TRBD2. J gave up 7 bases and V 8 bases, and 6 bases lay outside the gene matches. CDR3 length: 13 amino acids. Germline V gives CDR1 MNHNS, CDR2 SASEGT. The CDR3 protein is CASLTSGRGEQYF. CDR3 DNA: TGTGCCAGCTTGACTAGCGGGAGAGGGGAGCAGTACTTC.

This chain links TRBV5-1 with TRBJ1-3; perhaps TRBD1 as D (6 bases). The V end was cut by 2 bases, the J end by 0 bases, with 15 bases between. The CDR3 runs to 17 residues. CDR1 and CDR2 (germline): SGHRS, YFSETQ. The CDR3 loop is CASSLSPGVNSGNTIYF. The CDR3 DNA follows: TGCGCCAGCAGCTTATCGCCAGGGGTAAACTCTGGAAACACCATATATTTT.

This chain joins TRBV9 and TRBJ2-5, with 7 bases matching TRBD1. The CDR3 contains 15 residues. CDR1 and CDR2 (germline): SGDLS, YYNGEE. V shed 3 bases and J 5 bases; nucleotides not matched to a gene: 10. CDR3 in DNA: TGTGCCAGCAGCGCACTACAGGGGCGGTTGGAGACCCAGTACTTC. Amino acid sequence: CASSALQGRLETQYF.

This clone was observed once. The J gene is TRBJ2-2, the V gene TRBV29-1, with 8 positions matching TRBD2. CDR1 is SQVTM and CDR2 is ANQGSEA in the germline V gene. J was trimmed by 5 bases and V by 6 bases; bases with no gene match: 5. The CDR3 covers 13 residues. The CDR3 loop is CSVAGDYTGELFF. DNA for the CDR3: TGCAGCGTAGCGGGAGATTATACCGGGGAGCTGTTTTTT.